This record looks at one T cell receptor (beta chain) sequence and its context. This sample is part of a study of T cells in Graves' hyperthyroidism and ophthalmopathy. The V and J ends lost 5 bases and 6 bases, in that order; junction bases with no gene match: 11. This CDR3 spans 17 amino acids. CDR1 and CDR2 (germline): SGHAT, FQNNGV. What was amplified from RNA transcripts were TCR beta CDR3 regions. HTBI primers were the set used in a first-round RT-PCR of the TCR CDR3. TCRdb re-called the multiplex PCR reads with MiXCR, one entry per CDR3 protein. Altogether hundreds of thousands of distinct CDR3 sequences are present, approximately 20% being singletons, with the ten largest covering roughly 44%.

The sequence derives from a man aged 35 to 55 with Graves' ophthalmopathy. V is TRBV11-2 and J is TRBJ2-2, with 11 bases that match TRBD2. The sample was blood. CDR3: CASSDALLAGVAGELFF. CDR3 in DNA: TGTGCCAGCAGCGATGCCTTACTAGCGGGAGTAGCCGGGGAGCTGTTTTTT. Based on the CDR3 plus reference TRBV11-2 and TRBJ2-2, the full variable domain is EAGVAQSPRYKIIEKRQSVAFWCNPISGHATLYWYQQILGQGPKLLIQFQNNGVVDDSQLPKDRFSAERLKGVDSTLKIQPAKLEDSAVYLCASSDALLAGVAGELFFGEGSRLTVL.